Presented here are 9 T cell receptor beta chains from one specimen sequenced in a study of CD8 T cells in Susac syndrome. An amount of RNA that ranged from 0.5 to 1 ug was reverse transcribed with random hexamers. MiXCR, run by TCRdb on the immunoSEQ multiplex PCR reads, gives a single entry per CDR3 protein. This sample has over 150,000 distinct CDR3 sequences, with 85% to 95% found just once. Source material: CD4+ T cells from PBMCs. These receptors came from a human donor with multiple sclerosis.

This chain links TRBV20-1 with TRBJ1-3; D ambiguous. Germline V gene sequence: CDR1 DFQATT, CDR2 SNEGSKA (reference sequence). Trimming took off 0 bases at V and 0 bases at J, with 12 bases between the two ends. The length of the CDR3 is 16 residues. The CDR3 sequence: CSARELVGSSGNTIYF. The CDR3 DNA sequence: TGCAGTGCTAGAGAGCTCGTGGGATCCTCTGGAAACACCATATATTTT.

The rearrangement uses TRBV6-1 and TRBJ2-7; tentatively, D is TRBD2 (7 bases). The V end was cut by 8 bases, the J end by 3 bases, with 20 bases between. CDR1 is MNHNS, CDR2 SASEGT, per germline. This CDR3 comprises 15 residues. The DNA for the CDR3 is TGTGCCAGCCGACCAGGAGGGGGGGGCGTCTACGAGCAGTACTTC. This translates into CASRPGGGGVYEQYF.

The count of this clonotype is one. CDR3 in amino acids: CSANPPLALYEQYF. The CDR3 bases are TGCAGTGCCAATCCCCCCTTAGCGCTCTACGAGCAGTACTTC. The chain links TRBV20-1 to TRBJ2-7; D is possibly TRBD2 (5 bases). V lost 6 bases and J lost 3, with 18 bases in between. Per germline, CDR1 DFQATT and CDR2 SNEGSKA (reference sequence). The CDR3 is 14 amino acids.

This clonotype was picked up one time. In nucleotides, the CDR3 is TGTGCCAGCAGAGGGACTAGCGGGAGTGTTTACGAGCAGTACTTC. Encoded protein: CASRGTSGSVYEQYF. The chain carries TRBV27 and TRBJ2-7; 14 bases map to TRBD2. J lost 4 bases, V lost 6 bases, and 5 bases had no gene match. The length of the CDR3 is 15 residues. The germline V gene encodes CDR1 MNHEY and CDR2 SMNVEV (reference sequence).

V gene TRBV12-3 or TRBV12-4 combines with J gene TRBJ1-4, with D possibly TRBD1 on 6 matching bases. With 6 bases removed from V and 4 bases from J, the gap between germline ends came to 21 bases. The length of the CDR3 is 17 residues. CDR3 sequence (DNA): TGTGCCAGCAGACCCTATCGGGGGCGGAGGCATAATGAAAAACTGTTTTTT. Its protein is CASRPYRGRRHNEKLFF.

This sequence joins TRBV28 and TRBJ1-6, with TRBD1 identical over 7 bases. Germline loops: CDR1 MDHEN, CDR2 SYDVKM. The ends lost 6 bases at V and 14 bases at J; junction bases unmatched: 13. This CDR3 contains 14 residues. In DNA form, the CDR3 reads TGTGCCAGCAGCCCAGGGACAGTTTCCGAGGCCCTCCACTTT. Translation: CASSPGTVSEALHF.

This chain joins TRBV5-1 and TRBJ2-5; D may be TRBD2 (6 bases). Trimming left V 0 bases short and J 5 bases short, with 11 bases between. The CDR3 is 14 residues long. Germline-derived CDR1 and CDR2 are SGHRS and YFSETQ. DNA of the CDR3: TGCGCCAGCAGCTTGGCACTAGCTGCGGAGACCCAGTACTTC. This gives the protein CASSLALAAETQYF. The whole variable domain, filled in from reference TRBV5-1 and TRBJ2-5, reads KAGVTQTPRYLIKTRGQQVTLSCSPISGHRSVSWYQQTPGQGLQFLFEYFSETQRNKGNFPGRFSGRQFSNSRSEMNVSTLELGDSALYLCASSLALAAETQYFGPGTRLLVL.

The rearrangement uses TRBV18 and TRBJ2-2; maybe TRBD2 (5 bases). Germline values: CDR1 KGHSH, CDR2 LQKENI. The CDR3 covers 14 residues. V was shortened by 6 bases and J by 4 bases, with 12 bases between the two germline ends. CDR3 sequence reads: CASSARSGTGELFF. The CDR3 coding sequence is TGTGCCAGCTCGGCGAGGAGCGGCACCGGGGAGCTGTTTTTT.

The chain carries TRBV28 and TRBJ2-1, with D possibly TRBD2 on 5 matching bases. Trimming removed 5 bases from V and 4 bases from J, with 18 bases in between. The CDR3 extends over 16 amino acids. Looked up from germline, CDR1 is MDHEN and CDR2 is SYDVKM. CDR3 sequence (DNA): TGTGCCAGCAGTAGGAGCGGAGCCCCACTTTACAATGAGCAGTTCTTC. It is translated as CASSRSGAPLYNEQFF.